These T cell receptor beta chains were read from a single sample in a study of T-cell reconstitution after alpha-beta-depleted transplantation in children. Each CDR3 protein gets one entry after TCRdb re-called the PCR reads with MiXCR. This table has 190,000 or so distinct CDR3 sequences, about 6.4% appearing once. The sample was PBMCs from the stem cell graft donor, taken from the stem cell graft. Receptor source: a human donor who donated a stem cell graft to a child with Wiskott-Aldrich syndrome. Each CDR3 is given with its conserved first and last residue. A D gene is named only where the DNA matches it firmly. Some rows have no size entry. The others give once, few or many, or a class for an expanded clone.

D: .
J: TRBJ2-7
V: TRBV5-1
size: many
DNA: TGCGCCAGCAGCTTGGGACAGCTCTACGAGCAGTACTTC
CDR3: CASSLGQLYEQYF

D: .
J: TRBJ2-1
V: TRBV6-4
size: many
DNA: TGTGCCAGCAGTGACTCCAGATACAATGAGCAGTTCTTC
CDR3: CASSDSRYNEQFF

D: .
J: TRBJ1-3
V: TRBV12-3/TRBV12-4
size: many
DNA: TGTGCCAGCTATTTAACACAGTTGGACACCATATATTTT
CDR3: CASYLTQLDTIYF

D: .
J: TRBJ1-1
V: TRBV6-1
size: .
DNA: TGTGCCAGCAGTGTAAACAGGGAGACTGAAGCTTTCTTT
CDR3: CASSVNRETEAFF

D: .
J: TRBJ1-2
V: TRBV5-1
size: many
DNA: TGCGCCAGCAGCGCTCCCTCGTCGACAGCTAACTATGGCTACACCTTC
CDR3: CASSAPSSTANYGYTF

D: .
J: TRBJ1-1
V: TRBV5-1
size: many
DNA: TGCGCCAGCAGCTTGGGGTATCCGACCACTGAAGCTTTCTTT
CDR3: CASSLGYPTTEAFF

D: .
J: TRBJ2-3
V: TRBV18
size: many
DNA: TGTGCCAGCTCACCCCTCCGGGGGATCACAGATACGCAGTATTTT
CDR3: CASSPLRGITDTQYF

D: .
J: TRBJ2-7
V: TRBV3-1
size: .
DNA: TGTGCCAGCAGCCCAGGGGCAAAAGTCGCCTACGAGCAGTACTTC
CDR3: CASSPGAKVAYEQYF

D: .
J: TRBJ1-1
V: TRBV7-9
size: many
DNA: TGTGCCAGCAGCTTTGGGGCGAACACTGAAGCTTTCTTT
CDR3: CASSFGANTEAFF

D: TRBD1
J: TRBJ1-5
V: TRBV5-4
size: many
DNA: TGTGCCTCCTCACAGGGGGTAAATCAGCCCCAGCATTTT
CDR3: CASSQGVNQPQHF

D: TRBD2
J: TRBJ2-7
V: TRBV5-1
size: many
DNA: TGCGCCAGCAGCACACTAGCGGGCCTTTCCTACGAGCAGTACTTC
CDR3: CASSTLAGLSYEQYF

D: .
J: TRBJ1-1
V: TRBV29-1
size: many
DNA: TGCAGCGTTTTAGTCAGGACGAACACTGAAGCTTTCTTT
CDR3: CSVLVRTNTEAFF

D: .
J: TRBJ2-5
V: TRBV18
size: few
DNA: TGTGCCAGCTCACCGGACCGCGTATACCAAAAAGAGACCCAGTACTTC
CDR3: CASSPDRVYQKETQYF

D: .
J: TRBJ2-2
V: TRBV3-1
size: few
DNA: TGTGCCAGCAGCCGGGGTCCGGGGGAGCTGTTTTTT
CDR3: CASSRGPGELFF

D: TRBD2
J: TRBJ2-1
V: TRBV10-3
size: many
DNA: TGTGCCATCAGTCCTACCGGGACTAGCGGATCCTACAATGAGCAGTTCTTC
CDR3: CAISPTGTSGSYNEQFF

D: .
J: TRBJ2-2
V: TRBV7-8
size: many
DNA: TGTGCCAGCAGCTTTGGCTGGAACACCGGGGAGCTGTTTTTT
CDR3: CASSFGWNTGELFF

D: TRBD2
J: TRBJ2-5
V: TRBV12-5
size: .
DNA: TGTGCTAGTGGGTCTAGCGGGAGGGTGGATATGTACCAAGAGACCCAGTACTTC
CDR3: CASGSSGRVDMYQETQYF

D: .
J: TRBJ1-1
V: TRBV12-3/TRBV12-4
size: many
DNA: TGTGCCAGCAGGGGACATTCGCCCACTGAAGCTTTCTTT
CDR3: CASRGHSPTEAFF

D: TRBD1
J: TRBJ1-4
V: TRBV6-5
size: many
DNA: TGTGCCAGCAGAAAAGGACAGGGCCGTGAAAAACTGTTTTTT
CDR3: CASRKGQGREKLFF

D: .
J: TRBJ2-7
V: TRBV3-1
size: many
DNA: TGTGCCAGCAGCCGATATCAGGGAGTATCCTACGAGCAGTACTTC
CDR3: CASSRYQGVSYEQYF

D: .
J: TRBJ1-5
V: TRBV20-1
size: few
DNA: TGCAGTGCTACAACCCCTCAGGGGACCAATCAGCCCCAGCATTTT
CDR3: CSATTPQGTNQPQHF

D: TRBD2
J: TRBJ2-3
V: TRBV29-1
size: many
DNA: TGCAGCGACGGGACTAGCTCTGGGGATACGCAGTATTTT
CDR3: CSDGTSSGDTQYF

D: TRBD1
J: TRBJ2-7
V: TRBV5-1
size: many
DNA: TGCGCCAGCAGTTCCACAGGGGGAATCTACGAGCAGTACTTC
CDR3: CASSSTGGIYEQYF

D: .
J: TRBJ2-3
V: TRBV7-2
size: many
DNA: TGTGCCAGCAGCCTCCAGGGGGGGAGCACAGATACGCAGTATTTT
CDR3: CASSLQGGSTDTQYF

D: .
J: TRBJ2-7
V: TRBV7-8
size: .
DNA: TGTGCCAGCAGCCGGACACTGGAATACGAGCAGTACTTC
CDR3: CASSRTLEYEQYF

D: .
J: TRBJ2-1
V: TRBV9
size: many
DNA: TGTGCCAGCAGCCGAGGTGGAGAGCTCAGCAATGAGCAGTTCTTC
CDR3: CASSRGGELSNEQFF

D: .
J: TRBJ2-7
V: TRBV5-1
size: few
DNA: TGCGCCAGCAGCTTGGTTACTGGATTCGCCTCCTACGAGCAGTACTTC
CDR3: CASSLVTGFASYEQYF

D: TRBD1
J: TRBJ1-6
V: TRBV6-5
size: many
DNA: TGTGCCGCAGCGGGGACAGGGACCAATTCACCCCTCCACTTT
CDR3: CAAAGTGTNSPLHF

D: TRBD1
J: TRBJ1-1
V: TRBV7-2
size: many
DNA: TGTGCCAGCAGCTCCCAGGGGGGGGGCACTGAAGCTTTCTTT
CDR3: CASSSQGGGTEAFF

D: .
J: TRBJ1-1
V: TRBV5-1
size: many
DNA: TGCGCCAGCAGCTTGCGACCACAGGGAGGGGGCACTGAAGCTTTCTTT
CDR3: CASSLRPQGGGTEAFF

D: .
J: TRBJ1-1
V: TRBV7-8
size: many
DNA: TGTGCCAGCAGCTTAGACGGGGGTTGGAACACTGAAGCTTTCTTT
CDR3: CASSLDGGWNTEAFF

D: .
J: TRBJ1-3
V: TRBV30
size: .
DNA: TGTGCCTGGAGCAAAAGCCTCTCTGGAAACACCATATATTTT
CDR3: CAWSKSLSGNTIYF

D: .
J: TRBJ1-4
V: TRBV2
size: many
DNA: TGTGCCAGCAGTGGCCGGGACATAAATGAAAAACTGTTTTTT
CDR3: CASSGRDINEKLFF

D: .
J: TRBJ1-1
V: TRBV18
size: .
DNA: TGTGCCAGCTCATCTGAGTTGAACACTGAAGCTTTCTTT
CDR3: CASSSELNTEAFF

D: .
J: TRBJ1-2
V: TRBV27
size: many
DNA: TGTGCCAGCAGACCTTCTACCGGCCAACAGGGAGGAGGCTACACCTTC
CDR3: CASRPSTGQQGGGYTF

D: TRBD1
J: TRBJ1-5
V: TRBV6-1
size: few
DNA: TGTGCCAGCAGTGAAGAAACAGGGGGCTGGCAGCCCCAGCATTTT
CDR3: CASSEETGGWQPQHF

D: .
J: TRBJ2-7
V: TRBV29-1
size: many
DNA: TGCAGCGTTGCTTGGGGTTACGAGCAGTACTTC
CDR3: CSVAWGYEQYF

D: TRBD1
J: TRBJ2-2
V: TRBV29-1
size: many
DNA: TGCAGCGCACAGGGGGCGCAGGGCGGGGAGCTGTTTTTT
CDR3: CSAQGAQGGELFF

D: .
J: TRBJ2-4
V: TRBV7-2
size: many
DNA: TGTGCCAGCAGCTTAGACAGGGTAGCCAAAAACATTCAGTACTTC
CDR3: CASSLDRVAKNIQYF

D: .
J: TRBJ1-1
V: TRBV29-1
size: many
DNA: TGCAGCGTCGATACCTCGGGTGAGGCTTTCTTT
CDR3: CSVDTSGEAFF